The present entry profiles one T cell receptor beta chain with its context. The antigen remains unidentified. The TCR beta sequencing libraries came from UMI-labeled 5' RACE. For each CDR3 protein, TCRdb gives one entry from its re-call of the 5' RACE reads, without DNA. With 15,000 to 20,000 distinct CDR3 sequences in the sample, the ten largest clones hold approximately 6%. This sample was taken from a study of human CD8 memory T cell subsets. Study-wide findings and caveats: Exclusively the beta chains of the T cell receptor underwent sequencing in this study.

Germline CDR1 reads MNHEY; CDR2 reads SMNVEV (reference sequence). The CDR3 runs 16 residues. The sequence came from a human donor in good health. This rearrangement joins TRBV27 to TRBJ2-7; no DNA is available, so the TRBD1 call from TCRdb remains unchecked. Sequencing was performed on CD8+ stem-like memory T cells (TSCM and TCM) sorted from PBMCs. Documented subset: stem-like memory CD8 T cells (TSTEM), CCR7+ PD-1- TIGIT-. Here the CDR3 reads CASSSLTTQGRYEQYF.